This T cell receptor beta chain was documented in a study of shared clonotypes between healthy human individuals. Overall study results and limits: Naive subsets generally exceeded memory subsets in estimated richness. Even with large depth, rarefaction showed that sorted-subset sequencing was incomplete. Shared clonotypes: approximately 4.5% naive CD4, approximately 3.4% naive CD8, roughly 2.4% memory CD4, about 0.41% memory CD8.

Comments on this clone: Its antigen remains unidentified.

Produced via immunoSEQ multiplex PCR; TCRdb's table is partial and in-frame only. The sample holds more than 2 million clones; over 85% are singletons and the top ten take more than 0.1%. What was sequenced was naive CD4+ T cells sorted from blood. Subset given: CD45RA+ positively selected. This TCR was sampled from a man between 18 and 35 years old in good health.

In DNA, the CDR3 is TGCGCCAGCAGCTCGCAGGGGGCCACAGATACGCAGTATTTT. This encodes CASSSQGATDTQYF. The V and J genes are TRBV5-1 and TRBJ2-3, with 8 bases identical to TRBD1. Per germline, CDR1 SGHRS and CDR2 YFSETQ. The junction had 2 bases not matched to a gene; V was cut back by 3 bases and J by 2 bases. The length of the CDR3 is 14 residues.